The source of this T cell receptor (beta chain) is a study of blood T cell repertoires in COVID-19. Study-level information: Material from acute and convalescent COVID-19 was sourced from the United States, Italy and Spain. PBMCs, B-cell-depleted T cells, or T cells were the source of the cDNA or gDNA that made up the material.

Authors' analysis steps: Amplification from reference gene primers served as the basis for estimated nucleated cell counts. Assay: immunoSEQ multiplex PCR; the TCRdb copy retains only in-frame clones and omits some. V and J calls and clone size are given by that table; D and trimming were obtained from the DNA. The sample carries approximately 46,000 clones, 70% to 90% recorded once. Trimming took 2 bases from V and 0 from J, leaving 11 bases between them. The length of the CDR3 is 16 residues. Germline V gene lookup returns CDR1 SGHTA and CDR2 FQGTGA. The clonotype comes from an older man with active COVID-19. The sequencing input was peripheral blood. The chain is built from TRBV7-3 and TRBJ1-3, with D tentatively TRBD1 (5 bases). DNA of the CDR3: TGTGCCAGCAGCTTAGGCGGGGGAAGCTCTGGAAACACCATATATTTT. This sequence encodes CASSLGGGSSGNTIYF.